The rows below give T cell receptor beta chains drawn from one sample of a study of blood T cell repertoires in COVID-19. Sequenced by immunoSEQ multiplex PCR; TCRdb stores in-frame clones only, minus some. This sample has 490,000 or so clones, with roughly 90% found just once. Sequenced sample: PBMCs or T cells enriched from blood (not recorded which). The origin of the receptors is a woman in her thirties or forties who had recovered from COVID-19. CDR3s include the opening cysteine and the closing phenylalanine or tryptophan. D genes are given only for firm matches. Size tells how often a clone was seen (once, few, many) or the class of an expanded clone, and some rows leave it out.

TRBJ1-2,TRBD1,TRBV9,NA,CASSLTGDYGYTF,TGTGCCAGCAGCCTGACAGGGGATTATGGCTACACCTTC
TRBJ1-1,TRBD1,TRBV29-1,NA,CSVGTGANTEAFF,TGCAGCGTTGGGACAGGGGCGAACACTGAAGCTTTCTTT
TRBJ1-1,TRBD1,TRBV24-1,NA,CATSDPDRETFF,TGTGCCACCAGTGATCCGGACAGGGAAACTTTCTTT
TRBJ2-1,TRBD2,TRBV5-8,NA,CASPGGIANEQFF,TGTGCCAGCCCGGGGGGGATAGCCAATGAGCAGTTCTTC
TRBJ1-5,NA,TRBV5-1,NA,CASSQSGDSNQPQHF,TGCGCCAGCAGCCAGTCGGGGGATAGCAATCAGCCCCAGCATTTT
TRBJ2-7,TRBD2,TRBV4-3,NA,CASSLWTSGSYEQYF,TGCGCCAGCAGCCTATGGACTAGCGGATCCTACGAGCAGTACTTC
TRBJ1-2,NA,TRBV6-5,NA,CASSPTRGGDYGYTF,TGTGCCAGCAGCCCGACGCGAGGGGGTGACTATGGCTACACCTTC
TRBJ1-5,TRBD1,TRBV29-1,NA,CSVGTGEHQPQHF,TGCAGCGTTGGAACAGGGGAGCATCAGCCCCAGCATTTT
TRBJ2-5,NA,TRBV4-1,NA,CASSQAGRETQYF,TGCGCCAGCAGCCAAGCTGGGAGGGAGACCCAGTACTTC
TRBJ2-7,NA,TRBV5-1,NA,CASSLKQVSYEQYF,TGCGCCAGCAGCTTGAAACAGGTCTCCTACGAGCAGTACTTC
TRBJ2-7,TRBD2,TRBV5-8,NA,CASSQGLAEPYEQYF,TGTGCCAGCAGCCAGGGACTAGCGGAGCCCTACGAGCAGTACTTC
TRBJ2-3,NA,TRBV5-1,NA,CASSLALANTDTQYF,TGCGCCAGCAGCTTGGCATTAGCTAACACAGATACGCAGTATTTT
TRBJ1-5,TRBD1,TRBV19,NA,CASSIGTAINQPQHF,TGTGCCAGTAGTATCGGGACAGCTATTAACCAGCCCCAGCATTTT
TRBJ1-1,TRBD1,TRBV12-3/TRBV12-4,NA,CASREQGAEAFF,TGTGCCAGCAGAGAACAGGGGGCTGAAGCTTTCTTT
TRBJ2-1,TRBD1,TRBV6-6,NA,CASSHLPGQGRFEQFF,TGTGCCAGCAGTCACCTCCCCGGACAGGGTCGTTTCGAGCAGTTCTTC
TRBJ2-1,TRBD1,TRBV3-1/TRBV3-2,NA,CASSLGQGRNEQFF,TGTGCCAGCAGTCTGGGACAGGGGAGGAATGAGCAGTTCTTC
TRBJ1-5,NA,TRBV19,few,CASSTLERNQPQHF,TGTGCCAGTAGTACCCTCGAGCGGAATCAGCCCCAGCATTTT
TRBJ2-7,NA,TRBV6-2/TRBV6-3,NA,CASSYASSYEQYF,TGTGCCAGCAGTTACGCTAGCTCTTACGAGCAGTACTTC
TRBJ1-3,NA,TRBV29-1,few,CSVEVDTGNTIYF,TGCAGCGTTGAGGTAGACACTGGAAACACCATATATTTT
TRBJ2-1,TRBD2,TRBV7-9,NA,CASTQGFQFGTSVFF,TGTGCCAGTACCCAGGGGTTTCAGTTCGGGACTAGCGTGTTCTTC
TRBJ2-7,NA,TRBV20-1,NA,CSASIPIDYSYEQYF,TGCAGTGCTAGTATTCCCATCGACTATTCCTACGAGCAGTACTTC
TRBJ1-6,NA,TRBV12-3/TRBV12-4,few,CASSPTPGSGVHF,TGTGCCAGCAGTCCAACTCCGGGATCAGGAGTCCACTTT
TRBJ2-7,TRBD2,TRBV11-3,NA,CASSLFGTISYEQYF,TGTGCCAGCAGCTTATTCGGGACTATTAGCTACGAGCAGTACTTC
TRBJ2-6,NA,TRBV6-5,few,CASSYSSSGANVLTF,TGTGCCAGCAGTTACTCCTCCTCTGGGGCCAACGTCCTGACTTTC
TRBJ1-1,NA,TRBV27,NA,CASSQTTGANTEAFF,TGTGCCAGCAGTCAGACGACAGGAGCGAACACTGAAGCTTTCTTT
TRBJ1-1,NA,TRBV7-9,NA,CASSLGGDGTEAFF,TGTGCCAGCAGCTTAGGGGGCGACGGCACTGAAGCTTTCTTT
TRBJ2-7,NA,TRBV2,NA,CASSLLQGSYEQYF,TGTGCCAGCAGTCTATTACAGGGCTCCTACGAGCAGTACTTC
TRBJ1-2,NA,TRBV4-2,NA,CASSPIGSGGPMPGYTF,TGTGCCAGCAGTCCTATTGGGTCCGGAGGCCCGATGCCCGGCTACACCTTC
TRBJ2-7,TRBD2,TRBV12-3/TRBV12-4,few,CASSWTSSYEQYF,TGTGCCAGCAGTTGGACTAGCTCCTACGAGCAGTACTTC
TRBJ2-2,NA,TRBV3-1/TRBV3-2,NA,CASSQGGSAGELFF,TGTGCCAGCAGCCAAGGTGGTAGCGCCGGGGAGCTGTTTTTT
TRBJ2-5,TRBD2,TRBV5-1,NA,CASSLAGLAGGETQYF,TGCGCCAGCAGCTTGGCGGGACTAGCGGGAGGAGAGACCCAGTACTTC
TRBJ2-5,NA,TRBV3-1/TRBV3-2,NA,CASSRREAGETQYF,TGTGCCAGCAGCCGGCGGGAAGCAGGGGAGACCCAGTACTTC